The 16 T cell receptor beta chains below all came from one sample that was sequenced in a study of blood T cell repertoires in COVID-19. The assay was immunoSEQ multiplex PCR, and TCRdb's table has in-frame clones only and misses some. The sample lists around 60,000 clones; approximately 92% were seen once. The specimen was peripheral blood. All receptors derive from a woman aged 55-70 years with COVID-19, enrolled during active disease.

V usage is TRBV29-1 and J usage is TRBJ1-4; 10 bases fit TRBD1. The trim removed 6 bases at V and 8 bases at J, leaving 6 bases unmatched. The CDR3 extends over 13 amino acids. Germline assignment: CDR1 SQVTM and CDR2 ANQGSEA. The CDR3 here is CSVGEGQGEKLFF. The DNA for the CDR3 is TGCAGCGTCGGGGAGGGACAGGGGGAAAAACTGTTTTTT.

This clone is a singleton in its sample. The rearrangement links TRBV28 to TRBJ1-2; a weak D match, TRBD1 (6 bases). V shed 7 bases and J shed 8 bases, with 14 bases lying between them. From germline, CDR1 is MDHEN and CDR2 SYDVKM. The CDR3 has 12 residues. The chain's CDR3 is CASKMGARGYTF. The CDR3 DNA sequence: TGTGCCAGCAAAATGGGGGCGCGGGGCTACACCTTC.

This clone was recorded only once. The chain uses TRBV7-9 and TRBJ2-7; tentatively, D is TRBD2 (5 bases). There are 14 residues in the CDR3. Per the germline V gene, CDR1 is SEHNR and CDR2 is FQNEAQ (reference sequence). V was clipped by 1 base and J by 0 bases, with 7 bases between them. The CDR3 coding sequence is TGTGCCAGCAGCTTAGAGAGGGTCTCCTACGAGCAGTACTTC. Amino acids: CASSLERVSYEQYF.

CDR3 in amino acids: CASSRDSGLGETQYF. The CDR3, as DNA: TGTGCCAGCAGCAGGGACAGTGGGCTAGGGGAGACCCAGTACTTC. The J gene is TRBJ2-5, the V gene TRBV2; 7 nucleotides align to TRBD1. The germline V gene encodes CDR1 SNHLY and CDR2 FYNNEI. The CDR3 runs to 15 residues. J lost 5 bases, V lost 6 bases, and 12 bases had no gene match.

The chain couples TRBV9 to TRBJ2-1, with unresolved D. The V gene's germline CDR1 is SGDLS and CDR2 YYNGEE. The CDR3 runs to 13 residues. V was trimmed by 6 bases and J by 9 bases, leaving 16 bases between them. Written as DNA, the CDR3 is TGTGCCAGCAACTTGGAGAGCTCGGGTGAGCAGTTCTTC. It translates to CASNLESSGEQFF.

V and J are TRBV29-1 and TRBJ2-2; TRBD1 is a possible D gene (6 bases). Trimming removed 7 bases from V and 5 bases from J, with 11 bases in between. CDR1 and CDR2 from the germline V gene are SQVTM and ANQGSEA. There are 12 residues in the CDR3. Here the CDR3 reads CSEPGDTGELFF. CDR3 sequence (DNA): TGCAGCGAACCAGGGGATACCGGGGAGCTGTTTTTT.

This chain uses TRBV2 with TRBJ1-4; the D gene is possibly TRBD1 (5 bases). This CDR3 is built from 15 residues. V was cut by 2 bases and J by 1 base, with 8 bases left in between. In germline, CDR1 is SNHLY, CDR2 FYNNEI. The CDR3 here is CASSESGGTNEKLFF. The CDR3 nucleotides are TGTGCCAGCAGTGAATCGGGGGGAACTAATGAAAAACTGTTTTTT. The variable domain in full, completed from reference TRBV2 and TRBJ1-4, reads EPEVTQTPSHQVTQMGQEVILRCVPISNHLYFYWYRQILGQKVEFLVSFYNNEISEKSEIFDDQFSVERPDGSNFTLKIRSTKLEDSAMYFCASSESGGTNEKLFFGSGTQLSVL.

The CDR3 protein is CASSSGHSQPQHF. CDR3 sequence (DNA): TGTGCCAGCAGCTCTGGACACAGCCAGCCCCAGCATTTT. The chain links TRBV7-9 to TRBJ1-5, with D possibly being TRBD1 (5 bases). V lost 4 bases and J 7 bases, leaving 11 bases between the germline ends. The germline CDR1 and CDR2 sequences are SEHNR and FQNEAQ (reference sequence). This CDR3 contains 13 residues.

This clone is a singleton in its sample. This chain links TRBV5-1 with TRBJ2-7; 9 bases agree with TRBD1. After removal of 0 bases from V and 3 bases from J, the junction contained 7 bases not matched to a gene. Germline V gene lookup returns CDR1 SGHRS and CDR2 YFSETQ. The CDR3 totals 16 residues. The CDR3 sequence: CASSLVWDRALYEQYF. The CDR3 region has the DNA TGCGCCAGCAGCTTGGTGTGGGACAGGGCCCTCTACGAGCAGTACTTC.

As to this clone: Other nucleotide sequences from this sample produce the same CDR3. The chain joins TRBV18 to TRBJ2-7; 7 bases are a match to TRBD1. Germline trimming cut 3 bases from V and 3 bases from J; bases unmatched to any gene: 5. Germline lookup yields CDR1 KGHSH and CDR2 LQKENI. The CDR3 totals 14 residues. This chain's CDR3 is CASSPSRDSYEQYF. The CDR3 DNA follows: TGTGCCAGCTCACCTTCCAGGGACAGCTACGAGCAGTACTTC.

V usage is TRBV19 and J usage is TRBJ2-6, with no clear D. V lost 1 base and J lost 4, with 11 bases in between. Germline V CDR1 and CDR2: LNHDA, SQIVND (reference sequence). The CDR3 has 16 residues. CDR3 sequence reads: CASSIGTGYGANVLTF. DNA for the CDR3: TGTGCCAGTAGTATAGGTACCGGGTACGGGGCCAACGTCCTGACTTTC.

The rearrangement links TRBV28 to TRBJ1-1; the D is unclear. The germline CDR1 and CDR2 sequences are MDHEN and SYDVKM. The germline V and J ends were trimmed by 8 bases and 0 bases, with 13 bases remaining between them. The CDR3 consists of 14 residues. CDR3 sequence (DNA): TGTGCCAGCCAAAGGGAGTTCATGAACACTGAAGCTTTCTTT. Amino acid sequence: CASQREFMNTEAFF.

This rearrangement joins TRBV7-2 to TRBJ2-7; TRBD2 agrees at 8 bases. V shed 2 bases, J shed 7 bases, and the junction held 7 bases outside the gene matches. The CDR3 is made up of 14 amino acids. Germline V gene data show CDR1 as SGHTA and CDR2 as FQGNSA. CDR3 in amino acids: CASSLSGGRGEQYF. CDR3 DNA: TGTGCCAGCAGCTTAAGCGGGGGAAGGGGGGAGCAGTACTTC.

The chain combines TRBV27 with TRBJ2-7; tentatively, D is TRBD2 (6 bases). The CDR3 loop spans 16 amino acids. From germline, CDR1 is MNHEY and CDR2 SMNVEV (reference sequence). The V end lost 1 base, the J end lost 5 bases, and 18 bases lay between the germline ends. The CDR3 DNA reads TGTGCCAGCAGTTTATGGAGGGGAGACTTTCCCCACGAGCAGTACTTC. The encoded protein is CASSLWRGDFPHEQYF.

V gene TRBV6-1 combines with J gene TRBJ1-4; no definite D call. Between the trimmed V and J ends, which lost 0 bases and 6 bases, there was a span of 17 bases. The V gene's germline CDR1 is MNHNS and CDR2 SASEGT. The CDR3 is 17 amino acids. For the CDR3, the DNA is TGTGCCAGCAGTGAAGCGCTCACGACTAACCGGCATGAAAAACTGTTTTTT. This gives the protein CASSEALTTNRHEKLFF.

CDR3 in amino acids: CASSRGLATDTQYF. DNA for the CDR3: TGTGCCAGCAGTAGGGGACTAGCAACAGATACGCAGTATTTT. The rearrangement links TRBV6-5 to TRBJ2-3, with 9 bases that match TRBD2. The length of the CDR3 is 14 residues. V gave up 5 bases and J gave up 3 bases; unmatched junction bases: 3. The germline gives CDR1 MNHEY, CDR2 SVGAGI.